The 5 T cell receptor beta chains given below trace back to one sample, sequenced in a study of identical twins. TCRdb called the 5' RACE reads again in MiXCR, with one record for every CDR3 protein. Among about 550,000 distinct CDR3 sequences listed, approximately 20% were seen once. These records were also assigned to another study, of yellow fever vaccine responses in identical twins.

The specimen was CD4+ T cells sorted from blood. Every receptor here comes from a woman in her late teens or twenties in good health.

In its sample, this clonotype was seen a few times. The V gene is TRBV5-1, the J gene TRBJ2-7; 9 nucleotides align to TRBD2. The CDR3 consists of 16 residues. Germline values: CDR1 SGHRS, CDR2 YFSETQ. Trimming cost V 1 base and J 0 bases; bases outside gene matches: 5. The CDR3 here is CASSLRSSGNSYEQYF. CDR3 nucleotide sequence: TGCGCCAGCAGCTTGAGGTCTAGCGGGAACTCCTACGAGCAGTACTTC. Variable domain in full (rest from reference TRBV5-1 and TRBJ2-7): KAGVTQTPRYLIKTRGQQVTLSCSPISGHRSVSWYQQTPGQGLQFLFEYFSETQRNKGNFPGRFSGRQFSNSRSEMNVSTLELGDSALYLCASSLRSSGNSYEQYFGPGTRLTVT.

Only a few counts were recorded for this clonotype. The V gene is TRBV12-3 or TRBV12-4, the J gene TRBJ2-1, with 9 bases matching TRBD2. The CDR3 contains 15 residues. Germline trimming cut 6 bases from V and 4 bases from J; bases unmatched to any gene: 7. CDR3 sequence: CASRQSGRRYNEQFF. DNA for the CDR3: TGTGCCAGCAGGCAAAGCGGGAGGCGGTACAATGAGCAGTTCTTC.

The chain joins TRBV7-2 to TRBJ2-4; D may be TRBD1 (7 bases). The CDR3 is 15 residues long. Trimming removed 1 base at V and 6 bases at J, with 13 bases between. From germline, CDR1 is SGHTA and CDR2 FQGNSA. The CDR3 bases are TGTGCCAGCAGCTTAGTGGAGGGGGCATCAAACATTCAGTACTTC. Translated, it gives CASSLVEGASNIQYF.

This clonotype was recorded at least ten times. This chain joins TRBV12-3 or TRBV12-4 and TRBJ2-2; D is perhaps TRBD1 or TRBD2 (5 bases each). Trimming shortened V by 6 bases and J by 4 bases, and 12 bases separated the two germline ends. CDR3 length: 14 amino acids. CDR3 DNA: TGTGCCAGCAGCTACCGGGACCGCACCGGGGAGCTGTTTTTT. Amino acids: CASSYRDRTGELFF.

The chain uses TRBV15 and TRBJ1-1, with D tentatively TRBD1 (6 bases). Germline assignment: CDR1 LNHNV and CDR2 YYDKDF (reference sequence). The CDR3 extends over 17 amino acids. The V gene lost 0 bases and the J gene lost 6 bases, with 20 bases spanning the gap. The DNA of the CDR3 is TGTGCCACCAGCAGAGATCACCGGGACAACCCTGGGGCTGAAGCTTTCTTT. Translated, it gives CATSRDHRDNPGAEAFF. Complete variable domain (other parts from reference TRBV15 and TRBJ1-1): DAMVIQNPRYQVTQFGKPVTLSCSQTLNHNVMYWYQQKSSQAPKLLFHYYDKDFNNEADTPDNFQSRRPNTSFCFLDIRSPGLGDTAMYLCATSRDHRDNPGAEAFFGQGTRLTVV.